The 17 T cell receptor beta chains presented below share a single source sample, sequenced in a study of blood T cell repertoires in COVID-19. The table came from immunoSEQ multiplex PCR; TCRdb's copy has only in-frame clones and leaves some out. The repertoire holds 350,000 to 450,000 clones, around 87% seen once, with 3% in the top ten. The specimen sequenced was peripheral blood. Receptor source: a human donor in a cohort sampled during active COVID-19.

This chain links TRBV6-5 with TRBJ2-3; D may be TRBD1 (6 bases). V shed 6 bases and J shed 2 bases, with 15 bases lying between them. CDR3 length: 15 amino acids. Germline V CDR1 and CDR2: MNHEY, SVGAGI. This chain's CDR3 is CASRRGGRYTDTQYF. Written as DNA, the CDR3 is TGTGCCAGCAGACGAGGGGGACGCTACACAGATACGCAGTATTTT.

This rearrangement joins TRBV7-3 to TRBJ2-2, with TRBD1 identical over 11 bases. V lost 2 bases and J lost 7; bases outside the gene matches: 9. Germline loops: CDR1 SGHTA, CDR2 FQGTGA. The CDR3 totals 17 residues. The CDR3 sequence is CASSLGGQGAGDGELFF. In DNA form, the CDR3 reads TGTGCCAGCAGCTTAGGCGGACAGGGGGCCGGAGACGGGGAGCTGTTTTTT.

The V gene is TRBV11-2, the J gene TRBJ2-1; 9 nucleotides agree with TRBD2. The CDR3 sequence is 16 residues long. Trimming at V came to 5 bases and at J to 4 bases, leaving 9 bases not matched to a gene. Per the germline V gene, CDR1 is SGHAT and CDR2 is FQNNGV. CDR3 bases: TGTGCCAGCAGCCTGCGGTTGACTAGCGGTTACAATGAGCAGTTCTTC. Amino acids: CASSLRLTSGYNEQFF.

The V call is TRBV5-5, the J call TRBJ1-2, with a tentative D call TRBD1 (5 bases). Trimming removed 0 bases at V and 1 base at J, with 7 bases between. Germline-derived CDR1 and CDR2 are SGHKS and YYEKEE (reference sequence). CDR3 length: 14 amino acids. The CDR3 region is CASSLGQINYGYTF. CDR3 sequence (DNA): TGTGCCAGCAGCTTGGGACAGATTAACTATGGCTACACCTTC.

The chain employs TRBV7-9 and TRBJ1-3; no definite D call. Per the germline V gene, CDR1 is SEHNR and CDR2 is FQNEAQ (reference sequence). The V gene lost 5 bases and the J gene lost 0 bases, with 11 bases spanning the gap. This CDR3 has 15 amino acids. Here the CDR3 reads CASSPDRSSGNTIYF. The CDR3 region has the DNA TGTGCCAGCAGCCCCGACCGGAGCTCTGGAAACACCATATATTTT.

The rearrangement joins TRBV2 to TRBJ1-2; 10 bases agree with TRBD1. Germline CDR1 and CDR2: SNHLY and FYNNEI. This CDR3 is 15 amino acids long. V trimming: 6 bases; J trimming: 5 bases; junction bases outside the gene matches: 9. For the CDR3, the DNA is TGTGCCAGCAGCCCCTCCGGGACAGGGGCGTATGGCTACACCTTC. Translating it yields CASSPSGTGAYGYTF.

This rearrangement joins TRBV24-1 to TRBJ2-3, with a tentative D call TRBD2 (5 bases). The CDR3 covers 13 residues. Germline CDR1 is KGHDR and CDR2 is SFDVKD. The V end was cut by 4 bases, the J end by 5 bases, with 9 bases between. CDR3 region: CATSETGRDTQYF. In nucleotides, the CDR3 is TGTGCCACCAGTGAGACGGGAAGAGATACGCAGTATTTT.

The chain links TRBV30 to TRBJ1-2; 7 bases map to TRBD1. After removal of 3 bases from V and 0 bases from J, the junction contained 10 bases not matched to a gene. This CDR3 is 16 amino acids long. CDR1 and CDR2 (germline): GTSNPN, SVGIG (reference sequence). CDR3 sequence (DNA): TGTGCCTGGAGCGATCCCTATGGGACAGCTAACTATGGCTACACCTTC. Amino acid sequence: CAWSDPYGTANYGYTF.

The chain carries TRBV24-1 and TRBJ2-1, with a tentative D call TRBD1 (6 bases). The V gene lost 6 bases and the J gene lost 7 bases, with 21 bases spanning the gap. CDR3 length: 16 residues. Germline-derived CDR1 and CDR2 are KGHDR and SFDVKD. CDR3 nucleotide sequence: TGTGCCACCAGTACCCCTACAGGGAATAAGAGGAATGAGCAGTTCTTC. It encodes CATSTPTGNKRNEQFF.

The rearrangement links TRBV7-9 to TRBJ1-2, with D possibly matching TRBD1 (6 bases). V lost 4 bases to trimming and J lost 8 bases, with 26 bases between them. CDR1 is SEHNR, CDR2 FQNEAQ, per germline (reference sequence). The CDR3 is 17 amino acids. The DNA for the CDR3 is TGTGCCAGCAGCTCCGGGCCCAAAGGGGGACTATATGAGGGCTACACCTTC. This gives the protein CASSSGPKGGLYEGYTF.

In its sample, this clone was seen once. The chain links TRBV11-3 to TRBJ2-6; the match to TRBD2 covers 8 bases. CDR3 size: 16 residues. In germline, CDR1 is SGHNT, CDR2 YENEEA. Trimming cost V 8 bases and J 0 bases; bases outside gene matches: 6. CDR3 nucleotide sequence: TGTGCCAGCGCCCGGGGGGGGGCCTCTGGGGCCAACGTCCTGACTTTC. Its protein product is CASARGGASGANVLTF.

This chain links TRBV6-5 with TRBJ2-5; perhaps TRBD2 as D (6 bases). This CDR3 has 14 residues. The germline V and J ends were trimmed by 4 bases and 4 bases, with 13 bases remaining between them. Germline CDR1 MNHEY, CDR2 SVGAGI. The CDR3 nucleotides read TGTGCCAGCAGTTGGGACTTGTTGGCAGAGACCCAGTACTTC. Its translation: CASSWDLLAETQYF.

The rearrangement joins TRBV19 to TRBJ2-3, with TRBD1 identical over 7 bases. J gave up 2 bases and V 5 bases, and 7 bases lay outside the gene matches. This CDR3 is built from 15 residues. Germline V gene sequence: CDR1 LNHDA, CDR2 SQIVND (reference sequence). The CDR3 bases are TGTGCCAGTAGTCCCCGGGACAGTCACACAGATACGCAGTATTTT. It encodes CASSPRDSHTDTQYF. Drawing the rest from reference TRBV19 and TRBJ2-3, the complete variable domain is DGGITQSPKYLFRKEGQNVTLSCEQNLNHDAMYWYRQDPGQGLRLIYYSQIVNDFQKGDIAEGYSVSREKKESFPLTVTSAQKNPTAFYLCASSPRDSHTDTQYFGPGTRLTVL.

The genes are TRBV5-1 and TRBJ2-3; 13 bases are shared with TRBD2. Losses at the gene ends were 3 bases for V and 1 base for J; bases not matched to a gene: 2. CDR3 length: 16 residues. Germline V gene data show CDR1 as SGHRS and CDR2 as YFSETQ. CDR3 residues: CASSSGTSGGTDTQYF. CDR3 sequence (DNA): TGCGCCAGCAGCTCCGGGACTAGCGGGGGCACAGATACGCAGTATTTT.

The chain combines TRBV5-1 with TRBJ1-1; D is unresolved. V was cut by 0 bases and J by 5 bases, with 11 bases left in between. Germline values: CDR1 SGHRS, CDR2 YFSETQ. The CDR3 loop spans 14 amino acids. Here the CDR3 DNA reads TGCGCCAGCAGCTTGGCTGGGTTACAGACTGAAGCTTTCTTT. Protein sequence: CASSLAGLQTEAFF.

The gene calls are TRBV19 and TRBJ1-5; the match to TRBD1 covers 9 bases. Germline-derived CDR1 and CDR2 are LNHDA and SQIVND (reference sequence). The CDR3 contains 16 residues. Trimming at V came to 5 bases and at J to 5 bases, leaving 10 bases not matched to a gene. CDR3 in amino acids: CASSGTGGFIDQPQHF. The DNA for the CDR3 is TGTGCCAGTAGTGGCACAGGGGGCTTCATCGATCAGCCCCAGCATTTT.

The genes are TRBV4-2 and TRBJ2-2; 9 bases fit TRBD1. Germline V CDR1 and CDR2: LGHNA, YNFKEQ. The V gene end was trimmed by 0 bases and the J gene end by 6 bases; junction bases not matched to a gene: 5. This CDR3 region has 16 residues. The CDR3 spells CASSQDLGQGPGELFF. The DNA of the CDR3 is TGTGCCAGCAGCCAAGATCTCGGACAGGGGCCCGGGGAGCTGTTTTTT.